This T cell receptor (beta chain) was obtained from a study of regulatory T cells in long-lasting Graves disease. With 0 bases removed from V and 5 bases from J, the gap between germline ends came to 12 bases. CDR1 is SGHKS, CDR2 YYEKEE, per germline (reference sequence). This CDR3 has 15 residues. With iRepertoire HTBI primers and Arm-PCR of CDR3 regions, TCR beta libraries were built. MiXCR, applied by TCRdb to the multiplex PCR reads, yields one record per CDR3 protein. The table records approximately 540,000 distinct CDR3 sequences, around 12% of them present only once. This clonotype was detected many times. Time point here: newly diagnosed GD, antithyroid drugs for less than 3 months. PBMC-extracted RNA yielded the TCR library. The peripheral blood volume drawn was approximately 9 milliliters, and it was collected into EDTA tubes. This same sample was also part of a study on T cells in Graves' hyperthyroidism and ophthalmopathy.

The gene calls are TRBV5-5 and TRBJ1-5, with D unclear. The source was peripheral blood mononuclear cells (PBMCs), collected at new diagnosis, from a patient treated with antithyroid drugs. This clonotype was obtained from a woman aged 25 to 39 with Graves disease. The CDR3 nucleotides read TGTGCCAGCAGCTTGGATCCACGGCTGGATCAGCCCCAGCATTTT. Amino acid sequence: CASSLDPRLDQPQHF.